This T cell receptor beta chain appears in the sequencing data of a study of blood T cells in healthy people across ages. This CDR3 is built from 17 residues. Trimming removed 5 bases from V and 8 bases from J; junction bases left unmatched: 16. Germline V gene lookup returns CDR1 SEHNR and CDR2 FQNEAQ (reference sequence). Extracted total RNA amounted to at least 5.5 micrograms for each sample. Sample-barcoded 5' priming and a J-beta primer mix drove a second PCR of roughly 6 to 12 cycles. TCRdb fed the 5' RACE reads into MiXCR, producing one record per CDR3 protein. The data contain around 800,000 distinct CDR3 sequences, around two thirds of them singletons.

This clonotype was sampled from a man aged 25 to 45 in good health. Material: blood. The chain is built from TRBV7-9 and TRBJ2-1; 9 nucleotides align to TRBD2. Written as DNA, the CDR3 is TGTGCCAGCAGCCCCCGGAGGTTGCGGGGGGGCCAGGATGAGCAGTTCTTC. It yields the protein CASSPRRLRGGQDEQFF.